The clone carrying this T cell receptor beta chain has a count of ten or more. Its target is unknown. This sample was included in a study of T cells in Graves' hyperthyroidism and ophthalmopathy. Findings of the study overall: In the analysis, a 13 V-J model separated ophthalmopathy from stable hyperthyroidism.

From RNA transcripts, TCR beta CDR3 regions were amplified. First-round RT-PCR with HTBI primers amplified the TCR CDR3 region. TCRdb processed the multiplex PCR reads anew with MiXCR; each CDR3 protein has one entry. The sample yields more than 450,000 distinct CDR3 sequences, about 14% seen once. Extraction of PBMCs used 7.5 to 10 ml of fresh peripheral blood. From germline, CDR1 is DFQATT and CDR2 SNEGSKA (reference sequence). The CDR3 is made up of 15 amino acids. Trimming left V 1 base short and J 5 bases short, with 17 bases between. The sequence came from a woman in her thirties or forties with Graves' hyperthyroidism. The V and J genes are TRBV20-1 and TRBJ1-1; D might be TRBD1 (5 bases). The sample consisted of blood. DNA for the CDR3: TGCAGTGCTAGAGGGGTGGGGGGACTTGAAACTGAAGCTTTCTTT. Protein product: CSARGVGGLETEAFF.